These 22 T cell receptor beta chains came from one sample sequenced in a study of shared clonotypes between healthy human individuals. Terminally differentiated effector memory CD45RA+ cells were excluded by CCR7 positive selection of CD45RO-negative cells. The protocol was immunoSEQ multiplex PCR, while the TCRdb copy is restricted to in-frame clones and leaves out a portion. The sample holds roughly 2.1 million clones, about 92% seen once. Sequences were obtained from naive CD8+ T cells from PBMCs. Receptors were obtained from a man younger than 35 in good health. Some clones in this sample may be carry-over from other donors' samples.

This clone was seen once. The V call is TRBV27, the J call TRBJ2-7; D is possibly TRBD1 or TRBD2 (5 bases each). Germline V CDR1 and CDR2: MNHEY, SMNVEV (reference sequence). This CDR3 contains 14 residues. Trimming cost V 7 bases and J 4 bases, with 17 bases left between them. CDR3 sequence reads: CASTPRDGVYEQYF. The CDR3 DNA reads as TGTGCCAGCACCCCACGGGACGGGGTTTACGAGCAGTACTTC.

This rearrangement joins TRBV5-6 to TRBJ1-2; 7 bases agree with TRBD1. Germline V gene data show CDR1 as SGHDT and CDR2 as YYEEEE. This CDR3 has 15 amino acids. V trimming: 0 bases; J trimming: 8 bases; junction bases outside the gene matches: 10. This CDR3 is CASSLDRGGLGGYTF. CDR3 nucleotides: TGTGCCAGCAGCTTGGACAGGGGCGGGCTTGGCGGCTACACCTTC.

This clone is a singleton in its sample. This sequence joins TRBV4-1 and TRBJ2-7; the D gene is possibly TRBD2 (5 bases). Per germline, CDR1 MGHRA and CDR2 YSYEKL. There are 14 residues in the CDR3. The V end lost 3 bases, the J end lost 0 bases, and 9 bases lay between the germline ends. Here the CDR3 DNA reads TGCGCCAGCAGCCAGCGGGTCGCCTCCTACGAGCAGTACTTC. Protein product: CASSQRVASYEQYF.

The J gene is TRBJ1-5, the V gene TRBV19, with D possibly TRBD1 on 5 matching bases. The CDR3 totals 15 residues. Germline CDR1 and CDR2: LNHDA and SQIVND (reference sequence). Deletions cut 7 bases from V and 0 bases from J, with 13 bases between. For the CDR3, the DNA is TGTGCCAGTACCCCAGCGGGGCTTAGCAATCAGCCCCAGCATTTT. It translates to CASTPAGLSNQPQHF.

The rearrangement links TRBV28 to TRBJ1-1; D call uncertain. The CDR3 is made up of 13 amino acids. CDR1 and CDR2 from the germline V gene are MDHEN and SYDVKM. V was trimmed by 6 bases and J by 1 base, leaving 9 bases between them. The CDR3 sequence is CASRRMENTEAFF. The CDR3 nucleotides read TGTGCCAGCAGACGAATGGAGAACACTGAAGCTTTCTTT.

The gene calls are TRBV4-2 and TRBJ1-2; D may be TRBD1 (5 bases). The V end was cut by 4 bases, the J end by 6 bases, with 18 bases between. The CDR3 runs 15 residues. CDR1 is LGHNA and CDR2 is YNFKEQ in the germline V gene. The CDR3 DNA reads TGTGCCAGCAGCCCGATGGAGGGACTTCTTGATGGCTACACCTTC. Its translation: CASSPMEGLLDGYTF.

The chain joins TRBV7-2 to TRBJ2-3; D possibly corresponds to TRBD1 (5 bases). The CDR3 runs 14 residues. V was trimmed by 1 base and J by 5 bases, leaving 10 bases between them. Germline V gives CDR1 SGHTA, CDR2 FQGNSA. In DNA, the CDR3 is TGTGCCAGCAGCTTAGTAGGGCAGGGAGATACGCAGTATTTT. Translated: CASSLVGQGDTQYF.

V gene TRBV28 combines with J gene TRBJ2-1; the match to TRBD2 covers 13 bases. After removal of 7 bases from V and 8 bases from J, the junction contained 5 bases not matched to a gene. The CDR3 is 14 residues long. Germline V gene lookup returns CDR1 MDHEN and CDR2 SYDVKM. CDR3 region: CASTGLAGKYEQFF. DNA of the CDR3: TGTGCCAGCACGGGACTAGCGGGAAAGTATGAGCAGTTCTTC. Complete variable domain (other parts from reference TRBV28 and TRBJ2-1): DVKVTQSSRYLVKRTGEKVFLECVQDMDHENMFWYRQDPGLGLRLIYFSYDVKMKEKGDIPEGYSVSREKKERFSLILESASTNQTSMYLCASTGLAGKYEQFFGPGTRLTVL.

V gene TRBV2 combines with J gene TRBJ1-2; TRBD1 matches at 9 bases. Germline CDR1 and CDR2: SNHLY and FYNNEI. V lost 4 bases to trimming and J lost 4 bases; unmatched junction nucleotides: 7. The CDR3 totals 15 residues. The CDR3 nucleotides are TGTGCCAGCAGTGGGGGACAGGGATCCTTCTATGGCTACACCTTC. Encoded protein: CASSGGQGSFYGYTF.

The V gene is TRBV27, the J gene TRBJ2-5, with D possibly called TRBD1 or TRBD2 (5 bases each). Deletions cut 4 bases from V and 5 bases from J, with 11 bases between. The length of the CDR3 is 13 residues. Germline CDR1 reads MNHEY; CDR2 reads SMNVEV (reference sequence). Here the CDR3 DNA reads TGTGCCAGCAGTTGGGGGATAGGGGAGACCCAGTACTTC. This gives the protein CASSWGIGETQYF.

This clone was observed a single time. The same CDR3 is also encoded by other DNA sequences in this sample. The chain couples TRBV27 to TRBJ2-7; 8 bases map to TRBD1. The CDR3 has 14 amino acids. V lost 4 bases and J lost 3; bases outside the gene matches: 5. Germline-derived CDR1 and CDR2 are MNHEY and SMNVEV (reference sequence). As DNA, the CDR3 is TGTGCCAGCAGTTGGGGCACAGGGGGCTACGAGCAGTACTTC. This encodes CASSWGTGGYEQYF.

V is TRBV27 and J is TRBJ2-1; D call uncertain. With 4 bases removed from V and 3 bases from J, the gap between germline ends came to 13 bases. The CDR3 runs to 15 residues. Germline assignment: CDR1 MNHEY and CDR2 SMNVEV (reference sequence). The DNA of the CDR3 is TGTGCCAGCAGTTCGGGCCTCCCAGGCTACAATGAGCAGTTCTTC. Its translation: CASSSGLPGYNEQFF.

This clone came up once. The J gene is TRBJ1-5, the V gene TRBV6-1, with 8 bases fitting TRBD1. Trimming cost V 3 bases and J 3 bases; bases outside gene matches: 4. Germline V gene sequence: CDR1 MNHNS, CDR2 SASEGT. The CDR3 is made up of 15 amino acids. The CDR3 sequence is CASSEMGQANQPQHF. CDR3 coding DNA: TGTGCCAGCAGTGAGATGGGACAGGCCAATCAGCCCCAGCATTTT.

The J gene is TRBJ2-2, the V gene TRBV10-2; perhaps D is TRBD1 or TRBD2 (5 bases each). The ends were cut back, 5 bases at V and 0 bases at J, with 10 bases in the middle. The CDR3 spans 15 residues. Germline V lookup: CDR1 WSHSY, CDR2 SAAADI. The CDR3 reads CASSTGTSNTGELFF. The CDR3 DNA follows: TGCGCCAGCAGTACCGGGACCTCGAACACCGGGGAGCTGTTTTTT.

This clone appeared once. This same CDR3 is encoded by further DNA sequences in the sample. The chain recombines TRBV28 with TRBJ2-7; D is undetermined. Trimming pared 5 bases from V and 2 bases from J, leaving 7 bases between. CDR1 is MDHEN, CDR2 SYDVKM, per germline. The CDR3 loop spans 12 amino acids. The CDR3 loop is CASSTPTYEQYF. Here the CDR3 DNA reads TGTGCCAGCAGTACACCAACCTACGAGCAGTACTTC.

The chain links TRBV14 to TRBJ2-1; D is unresolved. V lost 4 bases, J lost 6 bases, and 10 bases lay in between. Germline values: CDR1 SGHDN, CDR2 FVKESK. There are 13 residues in the CDR3. CDR3 DNA sequence: TGTGCCAGCAGCCCCGTCCTGGGCAATGAGCAGTTCTTC. This translates into CASSPVLGNEQFF.

The genes are TRBV18 and TRBJ2-7, with D possibly matching TRBD2 (6 bases). The germline V gene encodes CDR1 KGHSH and CDR2 LQKENI. This CDR3 has 14 amino acids. Trimming took off 3 bases at V and 2 bases at J, with 11 bases between the two ends. This CDR3 reads CASSPRGGTYEQYF. The CDR3 DNA reads TGTGCCAGCTCACCCCGCGGAGGGACCTACGAGCAGTACTTC.

This chain links TRBV7-9 with TRBJ2-1; 14 bases align to TRBD2. After removal of 5 bases from V and 15 bases from J, the junction contained 15 bases not matched to a gene. Looked up from germline, CDR1 is SEHNR and CDR2 is FQNEAQ (reference sequence). The CDR3 runs 16 residues. The CDR3, as DNA: TGTGCCAGCAGCCCTTTAAGGGGGACTAGCGGGAGCAGGTGGTTCTTC. This gives the protein CASSPLRGTSGSRWFF.

This rearrangement joins TRBV30 to TRBJ2-1; unclear D gene. CDR1 and CDR2 from the germline V gene are GTSNPN and SVGIG (reference sequence). Trimming took off 6 bases at V and 8 bases at J, with 11 bases between the two ends. CDR3 size: 11 residues. As DNA, the CDR3 is TGTGCCTGCCTGAGCATACATGAGCAGTTCTTC. Amino acids: CACLSIHEQFF.

Notes on this clone: This CDR3 is also generated by other DNA sequences in the sample. The chain uses TRBV5-1 and TRBJ1-1; perhaps TRBD1 as D (6 bases). This CDR3 comprises 14 residues. V lost 3 bases, J lost 5 bases, and 14 bases lay in between. The germline V gene encodes CDR1 SGHRS and CDR2 YFSETQ. CDR3: CASSSTGRGTEAFF. CDR3 nucleotides: TGCGCCAGCAGCTCGACAGGTCGGGGGACTGAAGCTTTCTTT.

This chain uses TRBV10-3 with TRBJ1-3; 7 nucleotides line up with TRBD1. The CDR3 extends over 14 amino acids. The V gene end was trimmed by 6 bases and the J gene end by 4 bases; junction bases not matched to a gene: 6. Germline V gene lookup returns CDR1 ENHRY and CDR2 SYGVKD. CDR3 loop: CAIRSTGTGNTIYF. In DNA, the CDR3 is TGTGCCATCAGGTCGACAGGGACCGGAAACACCATATATTTT.

The chain is built from TRBV29-1 and TRBJ1-1; no clear D gene. Germline V gene lookup returns CDR1 SQVTM and CDR2 ANQGSEA. Trimming stripped 3 bases from V and 6 bases from J, with 8 bases between. The CDR3 covers 11 residues. This chain's CDR3 is CSVDGSPEAFF. DNA of the CDR3: TGCAGCGTTGACGGGTCTCCTGAAGCTTTCTTT.